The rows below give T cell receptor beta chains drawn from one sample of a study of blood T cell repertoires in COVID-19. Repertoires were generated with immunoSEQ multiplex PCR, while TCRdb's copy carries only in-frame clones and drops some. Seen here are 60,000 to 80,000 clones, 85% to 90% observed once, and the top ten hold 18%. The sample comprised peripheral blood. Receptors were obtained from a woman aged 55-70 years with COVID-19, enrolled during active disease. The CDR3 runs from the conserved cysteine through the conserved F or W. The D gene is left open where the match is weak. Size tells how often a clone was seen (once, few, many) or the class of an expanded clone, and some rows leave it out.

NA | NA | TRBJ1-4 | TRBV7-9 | TGTGCCAGCAGCCTCCCAGGGTTGGAAAAACTGTTTTTT | CASSLPGLEKLFF
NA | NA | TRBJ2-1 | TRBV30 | TGTGCCTGGGGGCGAGGGAACTCCTACAATGAGCAGTTCTTC | CAWGRGNSYNEQFF
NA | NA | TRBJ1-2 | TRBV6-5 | TGTGCCAGCAGTTCTCCCTCTGAAGGGGACTATGGCTACACCTTC | CASSSPSEGDYGYTF
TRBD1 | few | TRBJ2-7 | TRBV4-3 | TGCGCCAGCAGCCAAGATCTCGGGACAGGGGCGGACGAGCAGTACTTC | CASSQDLGTGADEQYF
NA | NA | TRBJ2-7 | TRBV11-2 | TGTGCCAGCAGCTTAGCTTGGGGCTTCAACTACGAGCAGTACTTC | CASSLAWGFNYEQYF
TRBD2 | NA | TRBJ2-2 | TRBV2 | TGTGCCAGCAAAGGGACTATTAACACCGGGGAGCTGTTTTTT | CASKGTINTGELFF
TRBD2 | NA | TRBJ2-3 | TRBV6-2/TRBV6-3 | TGTGCCAGCAGTTACCGGCTAGCGGGAGGGTATCGGGATACGCAGTATTTT | CASSYRLAGGYRDTQYF
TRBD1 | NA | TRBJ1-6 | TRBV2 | TGTGCCAGTCAACGGGACAGGGGATATAATTCACCCCTCCACTTT | CASQRDRGYNSPLHF
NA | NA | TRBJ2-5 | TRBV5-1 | TGCGCCAGCAGCTTACAGGGTCCAGAGACCCAGTACTTC | CASSLQGPETQYF
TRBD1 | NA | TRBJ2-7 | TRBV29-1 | TGCAGCGTTGAACGAGACAGGGGCTACGAGCAGTACTTC | CSVERDRGYEQYF
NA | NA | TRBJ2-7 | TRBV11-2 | TGTGCCAGCAGCTTTGCCAGCGCGAGCTCCTACGAGCAGTACTTC | CASSFASASSYEQYF
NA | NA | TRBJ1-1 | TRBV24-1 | TGTGCCACCAGTGATCGTCGGGGCACTGAAGCTTTCTTT | CATSDRRGTEAFF
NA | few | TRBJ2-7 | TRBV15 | TGTGCCACCAGCAGAGGGACAGACCTACCCTACGAGCAGTACTTC | CATSRGTDLPYEQYF
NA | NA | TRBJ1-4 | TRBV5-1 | TGCGCCAGCAGCTTGGTCGGCAGGTCAAATGAAAAACTGTTTTTT | CASSLVGRSNEKLFF
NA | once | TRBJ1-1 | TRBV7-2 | TGTGCCAGCAGGCATGACAGAGTTGGCACTGAAGCTTTCTTT | CASRHDRVGTEAFF
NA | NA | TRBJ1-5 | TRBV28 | TGTGCCAGCTTCTCGTTGGGGGGTTCCAATCAGCCCCAGCATTTT | CASFSLGGSNQPQHF
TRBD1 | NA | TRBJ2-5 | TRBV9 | TGTGCCAGCAGCTTACAGGGGAAGGAGGAAGAGACCCAGTACTTC | CASSLQGKEEETQYF
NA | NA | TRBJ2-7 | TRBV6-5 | TGTGCCAGCAGTAGGGGGACACGGGCCTACGAGCAGTACTTC | CASSRGTRAYEQYF
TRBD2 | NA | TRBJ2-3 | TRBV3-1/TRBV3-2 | TGTGCCAGCAGCCAAGACGTAGGACTAGCGCCAGATACGCAGTATTTT | CASSQDVGLAPDTQYF
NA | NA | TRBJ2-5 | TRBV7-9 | TGTGCCAGCAGCCCAGCAGGGATGTGGGAGACCCAGTACTTC | CASSPAGMWETQYF
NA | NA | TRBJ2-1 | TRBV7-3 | TGTGCCAGCAGCTTAATCCCCCCCCCTGTCAATGAGCAGTTCTTC | CASSLIPPPVNEQFF
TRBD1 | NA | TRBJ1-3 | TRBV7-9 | TGTGCCAGCAGCCTGGGTAACAGGGGGCCAGGAAACACCATATATTTT | CASSLGNRGPGNTIYF
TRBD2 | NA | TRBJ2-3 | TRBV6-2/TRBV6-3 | TGTGCCAGCAGTTTTTCGACGACTAGCGGGACTAGCACAGATACGCAGTATTTT | CASSFSTTSGTSTDTQYF
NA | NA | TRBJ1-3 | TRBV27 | TGTGCCAGCAGGACCCTAGGGAGTATTGGAAACACCATATATTTT | CASRTLGSIGNTIYF
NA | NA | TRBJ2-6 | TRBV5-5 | TGTGCCAGCAGCTTTAGCGGAGGGGATCACTCTGGGGCCAACGTCCTGACTTTC | CASSFSGGDHSGANVLTF
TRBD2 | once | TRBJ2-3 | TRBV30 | TGTGCCTGGAGTGTACCAATGGGAGGGGGCACAGATACGCAGTATTTT | CAWSVPMGGGTDTQYF
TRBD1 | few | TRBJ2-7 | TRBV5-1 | TGCGCCAGCAGCTTTCTACCGGGACAGGGGGCGGGGACTAGACTCGAGCAGTACTTC | CASSFLPGQGAGTRLEQYF
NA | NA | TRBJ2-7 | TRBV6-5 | TGTGCCAGCAGTAGGGGGAACGAGCAGTACTTC | CASSRGNEQYF
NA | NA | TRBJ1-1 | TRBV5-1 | TGCGCCAGCAGCTTGGGAACAGGGATAAACACTGAAGCTTTCTTT | CASSLGTGINTEAFF
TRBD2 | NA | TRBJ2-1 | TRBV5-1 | TGCGCCAGCAGGACTAGCGGGCCGTACAATGAGCAGTTCTTC | CASRTSGPYNEQFF
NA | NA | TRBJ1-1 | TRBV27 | TGTGCCAGCAGTCGACAGGTAGAGGTGAGGGCTTTCTTT | CASSRQVEVRAFF
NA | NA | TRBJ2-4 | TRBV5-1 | TGCGCCAGCAGCTTGGTCGGCAGGATAGCCAAAAACATTCAGTACTTC | CASSLVGRIAKNIQYF
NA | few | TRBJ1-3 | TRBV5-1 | TGCGCCAGCGCTCCTCTTAGCTCTGGAAACACCATATATTTT | CASAPLSSGNTIYF
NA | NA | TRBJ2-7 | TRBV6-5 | TGTGCCAGCAGTTACTCAACTAAGGAATCAGAGCAGTACTTC | CASSYSTKESEQYF
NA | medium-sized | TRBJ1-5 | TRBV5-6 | TGTGCCAGCAGCTTGGTGCAGGCCCCCAACCAGCCCCAGCATTTT | CASSLVQAPNQPQHF
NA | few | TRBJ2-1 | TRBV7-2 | TGTGCCAGCACCCTGAGCTCCTACAATGAGCAGTTCTTC | CASTLSSYNEQFF
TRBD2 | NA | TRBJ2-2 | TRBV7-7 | TGTGCTAGCAGCTCTCAGCGGGAGAACACCGGGGAGCTGTTTTTT | CASSSQRENTGELFF
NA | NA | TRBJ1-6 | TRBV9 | TGTGCCAGCAGCGTAGCTACAGGCACGTTTTCATCCCTCCACTTT | CASSVATGTFSSLHF
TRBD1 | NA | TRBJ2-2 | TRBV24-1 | TGTGCCACCAGCCGGGACAGGAGAACCGGGGAGCTGTTTTTT | CATSRDRRTGELFF
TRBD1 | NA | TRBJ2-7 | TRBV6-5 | TGTGCCAGCAGCCCCGGGACAGGGGTCTTCGAGCAGTACTTC | CASSPGTGVFEQYF
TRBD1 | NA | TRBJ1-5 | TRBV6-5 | TGTGCCAGCAACCAGGACAGGGCTCAGCCCCAGCATTTT | CASNQDRAQPQHF
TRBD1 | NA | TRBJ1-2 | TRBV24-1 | TGTGCCACCAGTGGTACGGGACAGGGGGATGGCTACACCTTC | CATSGTGQGDGYTF
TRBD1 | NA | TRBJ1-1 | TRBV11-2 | TGTGCCACCACCCCGGGACAGTGGAACACTGAAGCTTTCTTT | CATTPGQWNTEAFF
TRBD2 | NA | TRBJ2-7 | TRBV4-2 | TGTGCCAGCAGCCACCACCAAGGACTAGCGGGAGAACCCTACGAGCAGTACTTC | CASSHHQGLAGEPYEQYF
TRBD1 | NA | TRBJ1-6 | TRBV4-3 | TGCGCCAGCAGCCAACTACCGACAGGGGATTCACCCCTCCACTTT | CASSQLPTGDSPLHF
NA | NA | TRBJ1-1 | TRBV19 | TGTGCCAGTAGTGGGGCTGTGGGGACTGAAGCTTTCTTT | CASSGAVGTEAFF
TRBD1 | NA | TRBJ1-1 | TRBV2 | TGTGCCAGCAGTGATGGACAGGGTAAGACAGTGAACACTGAAGCTTTCTTT | CASSDGQGKTVNTEAFF
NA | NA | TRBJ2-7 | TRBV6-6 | TGTGCCAGCAGTTACAGAGTGGGGGGAACTGCCTACGAGCAGTACTTC | CASSYRVGGTAYEQYF
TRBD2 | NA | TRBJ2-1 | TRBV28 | TGTGCCAGCAGTTCACTAGCGGGCATATACAATGAGCAGTTCTTC | CASSSLAGIYNEQFF
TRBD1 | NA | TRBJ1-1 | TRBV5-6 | TGTGCCAGCAGCCCTACAGGGGGCGCAGGAGCTTTCTTT | CASSPTGGAGAFF
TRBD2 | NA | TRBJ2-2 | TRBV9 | TGTGCCAGCAGACCAGCGGGAGGGTTGACCGGGGAGCTGTTTTTT | CASRPAGGLTGELFF
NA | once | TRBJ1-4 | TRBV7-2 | TGTGCCAGCAGCTTAGGAGGGGGTAACGAAAAACTGTTTTTT | CASSLGGGNEKLFF
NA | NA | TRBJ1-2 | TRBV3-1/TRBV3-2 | TGTGCCAGCAGCCCGATCACAGGGTTAGACGTTCGAGCCGTTCCTAACTATGGCTACACCTTC | CASSPITGLDVRAVPNYGYTF
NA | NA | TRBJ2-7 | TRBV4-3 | TGCGCCAGCAGCCAGTCCGACACTCCTTACCCCTACGAGCAGTACTTC | CASSQSDTPYPYEQYF
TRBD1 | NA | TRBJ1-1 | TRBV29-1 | TGCAGCGTTGGGTCAGGGGGCAACACTGAAGCTTTCTTT | CSVGSGGNTEAFF